Shown below are 21 T cell receptor beta chains from a single sample sequenced in a study of blood T cell repertoires in COVID-19 (dated by TCRdb to 2018 to 2021). The receptor library was made with the immunoSEQ multiplex PCR assay. This immuneACCESS table, as held by TCRdb, lists in-frame sequences with V and J called but not all clones. Of the missing ones, under half trace to an unresolved V gene in checked studies; the others have no known cause. The sample yields roughly 320,000 clones; more than 85% were counted once. The top ten clones comprise less than 4% of the sample. The sequenced sample consisted of PBMCs or T cells enriched from blood (not recorded which). The receptors stem from a woman aged 25 to 39 who had been exposed to COVID-19.

This chain joins TRBV11-2 and TRBJ1-2, with 7 positions matching TRBD1. CDR3 length: 15 residues. Germline trimming cut 4 bases from V and 1 base from J; bases unmatched to any gene: 6. Germline loops: CDR1 SGHAT, CDR2 FQNNGV. CDR3 region: CASSSSDRRNYGYTF. In DNA, the CDR3 is TGTGCCAGCAGCTCCTCGGACAGGCGTAACTATGGCTACACCTTC.

As concerns this clone: The sample holds other DNA sequences that translate to the same CDR3. The gene calls are TRBV2 and TRBJ1-4; D possibly corresponds to TRBD1 (5 bases). V was trimmed by 5 bases and J by 4 bases, leaving 11 bases between them. CDR1 is SNHLY and CDR2 is FYNNEI in the germline V gene. This CDR3 has 14 residues. The CDR3 nucleotides read TGTGCCAGCAGTTTTGACAGCTTTAATGAAAAACTGTTTTTT. Translated: CASSFDSFNEKLFF.

The chain has TRBV6-5 and TRBJ1-2; a weak D match, TRBD1 (6 bases). Trimming took off 4 bases at V and 2 bases at J, with 11 bases between the two ends. CDR1 is MNHEY and CDR2 is SVGAGI in the germline V gene. This CDR3 region has 14 residues. This CDR3 reads CASSSPQGNYGYTF. The CDR3, as DNA: TGTGCCAGCAGTTCTCCGCAGGGGAACTATGGCTACACCTTC.

The CDR3 sequence is CASSLPSGQAFF. The CDR3, as DNA: TGTGCCAGCAGTCTCCCCTCAGGGCAGGCTTTCTTT. This chain links TRBV28 with TRBJ1-1, with D maybe TRBD1 (5 bases). V was trimmed by 5 bases and J by 11 bases, leaving 15 bases between them. Per the germline V gene, CDR1 is MDHEN and CDR2 is SYDVKM. The CDR3 extends over 12 amino acids.

CDR3 sequence reads: CASSYYRLAAYNEQFF. CDR3 bases: TGTGCCAGCAGTTACTACAGACTAGCGGCCTACAATGAGCAGTTCTTC. The gene calls are TRBV6-5 and TRBJ2-1, with TRBD2 matching over 9 bases. This CDR3 has 16 amino acids. Germline CDR1 is MNHEY and CDR2 is SVGAGI. Germline trimming cut 1 base from V and 2 bases from J; bases unmatched to any gene: 3.

The chain's CDR3 is CASSQVPRGYNEKLFF. CDR3 coding DNA: TGTGCCAGCAGCCAAGTACCCAGGGGATATAATGAAAAACTGTTTTTT. The chain joins TRBV3-1 (or the pseudogene TRBV3-2) to TRBJ1-4, with D perhaps TRBD1 (6 bases). Looked up from germline, CDR1 is LGHDT and CDR2 is YNNKEL (reference sequence). V was pared by 1 base and J by 4 bases, with 13 bases between. This CDR3 has 16 amino acids.

The gene calls are TRBV15 and TRBJ1-2; TRBD1 agrees at 7 bases. V shed 4 bases, J shed 3 bases, and the junction held 8 bases outside the gene matches. From germline, CDR1 is LNHNV and CDR2 YYDKDF (reference sequence). The CDR3 loop spans 15 amino acids. CDR3 sequence: CATSTRQGAYYGYTF. DNA of the CDR3: TGTGCCACCAGCACTAGACAGGGTGCTTACTATGGCTACACCTTC. The entire variable domain, with the rest obtained from reference TRBV15 and TRBJ1-2, is as follows: DAMVIQNPRYQVTQFGKPVTLSCSQTLNHNVMYWYQQKSSQAPKLLFHYYDKDFNNEADTPDNFQSRRPNTSFCFLDIRSPGLGDTAMYLCATSTRQGAYYGYTFGSGTRLTVV.

This chain connects TRBV5-3 to TRBJ1-3, with D unresolved. TRBV5-3 counts as an open reading frame of uncertain function. The CDR3 loop spans 13 amino acids. Trimming took 1 base from V and 0 from J, leaving 2 bases between them. The CDR3 DNA is TGTGCCAGAAGCTTGTACTCTGGAAACACCATATATTTT. This gives the protein CARSLYSGNTIYF.

This clone was observed a few times. The chain links TRBV21-1 to TRBJ1-4; TRBD1 reflects the table's D call only, with no check against the DNA. TRBV21-1 is a documented pseudogene. The CDR3 totals 17 residues. The CDR3 loop reads CASSKINPVLRDEKLFF. CDR3 coding DNA: TGTGCCAGCAGCAAAATCAATCCGGTCCTCAGGGATGAAAAACTGTTTTTT.

The chain joins TRBV2 to TRBJ1-1, with 9 bases matching TRBD1. Germline trimming cut 6 bases from V and 4 bases from J; bases unmatched to any gene: 3. Germline CDR1 and CDR2: SNHLY and FYNNEI. The CDR3 has 13 residues. CDR3 coding DNA: TGTGCCAGCAGGGGGGACAGGGTCACTGAAGCTTTCTTT. Its translation: CASRGDRVTEAFF.

The chain has TRBV12-3 or TRBV12-4 and TRBJ1-5; tentative D call: TRBD1 (5 bases). This CDR3 has 13 amino acids. The V gene lost 8 bases and the J gene lost 6 bases, with 14 bases spanning the gap. CDR3 bases: TGTGCCAGCTGCGCGGGGGAAACTCAGCCCCAGCATTTT. This sequence encodes CASCAGETQPQHF.

The V gene is TRBV7-2, the J gene TRBJ2-1; the match to TRBD2 covers 9 bases. With 1 base clipped from V and 8 bases from J, the junction kept 9 bases outside the gene matches. The CDR3 totals 16 residues. The germline CDR1 and CDR2 sequences are SGHTA and FQGNSA. The CDR3 region is CASSLVAAGGWDEQFF. The CDR3 nucleotides read TGTGCCAGCAGCTTAGTAGCAGCGGGGGGATGGGATGAGCAGTTCTTC.

The chain uses TRBV29-1 and TRBJ2-2; possibly TRBD1 for D (5 bases). Germline CDR1 reads SQVTM; CDR2 reads ANQGSEA. This CDR3 has 13 residues. Deletions cut 3 bases from V and 4 bases from J, with 9 bases between. The chain's CDR3 is CSVEFRATGELFF. In nucleotides, the CDR3 is TGCAGCGTTGAGTTCAGGGCCACCGGGGAGCTGTTTTTT.

The gene calls are TRBV18 and TRBJ1-2; D may be TRBD1 (6 bases). Deletions cut 2 bases from V and 4 bases from J, with 8 bases between. Germline values: CDR1 KGHSH, CDR2 LQKENI. The CDR3 loop spans 13 amino acids. The chain's CDR3 is CASSPTTGYGYTF. In DNA, the CDR3 is TGTGCCAGCTCACCAACGACAGGCTATGGCTACACCTTC.

This rearrangement joins TRBV2 to TRBJ2-1, with TRBD1 as a possible D gene (6 bases). The CDR3 extends over 15 amino acids. Germline assignment: CDR1 SNHLY and CDR2 FYNNEI. V was trimmed by 5 bases and J by 2 bases, leaving 13 bases between them. This CDR3 reads CASSPGDSAYNEQFF. CDR3 DNA: TGTGCCAGCAGTCCAGGGGATTCGGCCTACAATGAGCAGTTCTTC.

The V call is TRBV5-1, the J call TRBJ1-1; possible D gene TRBD1, 5 bases. Germline V CDR1 and CDR2: SGHRS, YFSETQ. This CDR3 region has 15 residues. Trimming took 4 bases from V and 4 from J, leaving 17 bases between them. In nucleotides, the CDR3 is TGCGCCAGCAGCCGAATTTTCACAGGAAGCACTGAAGCTTTCTTT. Its translation: CASSRIFTGSTEAFF.

The V call is TRBV5-4, the J call TRBJ1-2, with 11 bases that match TRBD1. Germline assignment: CDR1 SGHNT and CDR2 YYREEE (reference sequence). This CDR3 spans 14 amino acids. Unmatched junction bases numbered 3, after V lost 4 bases and J lost 4 bases. Here the CDR3 DNA reads TGTGCCAGCAGCCCGGGACAGGGGGTCTATGGCTACACCTTC. It specifies CASSPGQGVYGYTF.

The chain employs TRBV11-2 and TRBJ1-4; D is unresolved. Trimming took off 8 bases at V and 4 bases at J, with 11 bases between the two ends. The CDR3 length is 13 residues. CDR1 and CDR2 (germline): SGHAT, FQNNGV. The CDR3 region has the DNA TGTGCCAGCCGATGGTACAATAATGAAAAACTGTTTTTT. Residues: CASRWYNNEKLFF.

This sequence joins TRBV6-4 and TRBJ2-6; no definite D call. CDR1 and CDR2 from the germline V gene are MRHNA and SNTAGT. Trimming removed 0 bases at V and 0 bases at J, with 6 bases between. The CDR3 covers 16 residues. CDR3: CASSDSGSSGANVLTF. CDR3 DNA sequence: TGTGCCAGCAGTGACTCGGGCAGCTCTGGGGCCAACGTCCTGACTTTC.

The V and J genes are TRBV18 and TRBJ1-1; D is possibly TRBD1 (5 bases). The CDR3 is made up of 14 amino acids. Trimming removed 2 bases at V and 3 bases at J, with 10 bases between. Germline assignment: CDR1 KGHSH and CDR2 LQKENI. The CDR3 DNA is TGTGCCAGCTCACCAAAGGTAGGGGACACTGAAGCTTTCTTT. This codes for CASSPKVGDTEAFF.

V and J are TRBV7-9 and TRBJ1-2, with 7 bases identical to TRBD1. V shed 5 bases and J 8 bases; nucleotides not matched to a gene: 11. The germline V gene encodes CDR1 SEHNR and CDR2 FQNEAQ (reference sequence). There are 14 residues in the CDR3. The DNA of the CDR3 is TGTGCCAGCAGCCAAAGGACAGGCGGTAGGGGCTACACCTTC. Encoded protein: CASSQRTGGRGYTF.